The clone carrying this T cell receptor beta chain was found a few times. Original methodology: By means of reference gene primer amplification, nucleated cell counts were estimated. Generated by immunoSEQ multiplex PCR, the TCRdb table keeps only in-frame clones and is missing some. That table is the source of V, J and clone size, and D and trimming were worked out from the DNA. Of approximately 90,000 clones in the sample, 80% were seen once. This specimen comes from a study of blood T cell repertoires in COVID-19. The overall study: Acute and convalescent COVID-19 samples came from the United States, Italy and Spain. From T cells, B-cell-depleted T cells, or PBMCs came the material, which was cDNA or gDNA.

This CDR3 region has 12 residues. The V gene lost 1 base and the J gene lost 11 bases, with 9 bases spanning the gap. Per the germline V gene, CDR1 is LGHDT and CDR2 is YNNKEL (reference sequence). The sample consisted of peripheral blood. The chain uses TRBV3-1 (or the pseudogene TRBV3-2) and TRBJ1-3, with D possibly being TRBD1 (6 bases). The receptor was isolated from a woman older than 75 with acute or convalescent COVID-19. CDR3 in amino acids: CASSQADSSIYF. DNA of the CDR3: TGTGCCAGCAGCCAAGCGGACAGCTCCATATATTTT.